This T cell receptor beta chain is from a study of shared clonotypes between healthy human individuals (dated by TCRdb to about 2020). Regarding the research as a whole: The cohort comprised a couple of women and a few men aged 18 to 49 years. Per donor, leukapheresis produced somewhere between about 0.85 and 9.5 billion PBMCs. Blood TCR repertoires of four to six healthy adults were deeply sequenced to estimate repertoire size and the extent of clonotype sharing between individuals. To increase sequencing depth and limit assay-specific biases, TCR repertoire library preparation and sequencing were carried out by different laboratories using diverse techniques. Per donor, three plates each were used for CD4 naive and CD4 memory, two for CD8 naive, and one for CD8 memory. What the study reported, not specific to this receptor: Approximately 4.8% of naive CD4, around 3.5% of naive CD8, approximately 2% of memory CD4, and roughly 0.4% of memory CD8 clonotypes were shared across several donors. Higher generation probabilities were observed for clonotypes shared by all four sorted-subset donors than for non-shared clonotypes. Estimated clonotype richness was generally larger for naive than for memory subsets. Because the study included a small number of donors, the genetic and exposure-history diversity represented was limited. Sampling was restricted to blood, and TCR repertoires in tissue are likely to differ from TCR repertoires in blood. Pairwise subsampling indicated that sequencing depth was expected to affect the degree of clonotype sharing among donors. Even with the large sequencing depth, rarefaction of the sorted-subset datasets indicated that sequencing was incomplete.

Healthy HIV-negative adults with no recently reported acute infections or vaccinations were included as donors. Only Caucasian adults living in Nashville, Tennessee, USA were represented among the donors. CD4+ T cells were enriched by magnetic negative selection, after which naive cells were positively selected on CD45RA and the negative fraction was taken as the memory subset. Blood was obtained by leukapheresis, after which PBMCs were separated by Ficoll-Histopaque density gradient centrifugation and cryopreserved in liquid nitrogen vapor phase. Purity and quantity of every magnetically sorted T cell population were checked by analytical flow cytometry. Each sorted fraction had its genomic DNA isolated and then quantified by UV absorbance on a Nanodrop 2000c. CDR1 MGHDK and CDR2 SYGVNS were looked up in the germline V gene. From cysteine to phenylalanine, the CDR3 is 15 amino acids long. Only CDR3 DNA remains: 45 bases, in frame from the first base. Deletion took 1 base off V and 2 bases off J, with a span of 11 bases between the germline ends.

TCR CDR3 regions were amplified from genomic DNA by multiplex PCR using the deep immunoSEQ assay. Extracted genomic DNA from each cell subset was spread evenly across all wells of several immunoSEQ 96-well plates, with each plate serving as a replicate. For sorted subsets, approximately 200 ng of genomic DNA, equivalent to about 30,000 T cell genomes, went into each replicate PCR. Purified libraries were quantified with a Qubit 3.0 fluorometer, sized on a Bioanalyzer 2100, and re-quantified with the KAPA Library Quantification kit. Every immunoSEQ 96-well plate was sequenced on a separate single-read 150-cycle Illumina NextSeq 550 flow cell. Per the authors' processing: Because only junctional sequences without quality scores were contained in the immunoSEQ output, filtering matching that applied to full-length reads could not be performed. Sequences were annotated with PyIR, a Python wrapper for IgBLAST v1.9, using IMGT germline references to assign V/J genes and CDR3. Any read was removed if the V/J assignment was weak (E-value above 1e-6), the CDR3 was missing, or the read contained stop codons, out-of-frame junctions, or ambiguous translated residues. V3J clonotypes were defined as sequences sharing the same inferred V gene, J gene, and CDR3 amino acid sequence. The percentage overlap between two repertoires was calculated by dividing the number of shared unique clonotypes by the size of the smaller repertoire. RTK rarefaction, the Chao1 estimator, and Recon v2.1 estimates of unobserved clonotypes were used to assess repertoire richness. Generation probabilities for all TCRbeta clonotypes obtained by the gDNA method from several donors were computed using OLGA. Held by TCRdb, this immuneACCESS table contains in-frame sequences only and omits some clones. Under half of the omission traces to an unresolved V gene where checked; the cause of the rest is unknown. That table furnishes V, J and clone size, whereas the DNA furnished D and trimming. For this sample the table gives around 1.6 million clones, of which 95% to 99% were detected only once. The ten largest clones represent approximately 0.45% of the sample.

About this clone: This clone's antigen is unknown. No clone much larger than this one lies a single base away; base qualities are absent.

The sequence was obtained from a man younger than 45 in good health. Rearrangement joined TRBV25-1 to TRBJ1-1, with the D gene not clear enough to name. Sequences were obtained from naive CD4+ T cells sorted from blood. The sample's cell subset or site label, in plain terms: CD45RA+ positively selected. CDR3 sequence: CASSEFRGANTEAFF. The base sequence is TGTGCCAGCAGTGAATTTAGAGGCGCCAACACTGAAGCTTTCTTT. The reference TRBV25-1 and TRBJ1-1 proteins fill in what lies around the CDR3, so the full variable domain reads EADIYQTPRYLVIGTGKKITLECSQTMGHDKMYWYQQDPGMELHLIHYSYGVNSTEKGDLSSESTVSRIRTEHFPLTLESARPSHTSQYLCASSEFRGANTEAFFGQGTRLTVV.